These 3 T cell receptor beta chains were sequenced from one sample in a study of beta chain features in type 1 diabetes. Sequencing targeted expressed TCRB transcripts, as all isolated RNA had been reverse transcribed. Only in-frame clones appear in the TCRdb table, and some are missing; sequencing was by immunoSEQ multiplex PCR. This repertoire shows hundreds of thousands of clones, approximately 70% found once; its top ten account for around 0.057%. The sequencing sample was made of naive CD4+ T cells from blood. Receptors were obtained from a young man in good health.

The J gene is TRBJ2-1, the V gene TRBV5-1, with D possibly TRBD2 on 5 matching bases. The CDR3 is 11 amino acids. Per the germline V gene, CDR1 is SGHRS and CDR2 is YFSETQ. Trimming stripped 4 bases from V and 9 bases from J, with 8 bases between. The CDR3 nucleotides read TGCGCCAGCAGCCTAGCTGGTGAGCAGTTCTTC. Amino acids: CASSLAGEQFF.

The rearrangement joins TRBV9 to TRBJ1-5; the D gene is possibly TRBD1 (6 bases). V was trimmed by 3 bases and J by 3 bases, leaving 10 bases between them. Germline CDR1 and CDR2: SGDLS and YYNGEE. The length of the CDR3 is 14 residues. DNA of the CDR3: TGTGCCAGCAGCGCCGGGACACACAATCAGCCCCAGCATTTT. Its translation is CASSAGTHNQPQHF.

The chain uses TRBV29-1 and TRBJ1-2; D gene unclear. Trimming left V 3 bases short and J 2 bases short, with 7 bases between. The CDR3 extends over 12 amino acids. CDR1 SQVTM and CDR2 ANQGSEA come from the germline V gene. The CDR3: CSVDARNYGYTF. The CDR3 region has the DNA TGCAGCGTTGATGCCAGGAACTATGGCTACACCTTC.